This T cell receptor beta chain was identified in a study of shared clonotypes between healthy human individuals. CDR1 is SEHNR and CDR2 is FQNEAQ in the germline V gene (reference sequence). V lost 0 bases and J lost 0, with 9 bases in between. The CDR3 contains 15 residues. Worth noting for this clone: The sample carries other DNA sequences with the same CDR3.

Sequencing was performed with immunoSEQ multiplex PCR; in TCRdb, only in-frame clones are kept and a portion is missing. The repertoire holds 2,500,000 or so clones, with 93% as singletons. The V and J genes are TRBV7-9 and TRBJ2-7; tentative D call: TRBD2 (5 bases). Material: naive CD4+ T cells from PBMCs. The subset here: CD45RA+ positively selected. This receptor was taken from a man younger than 35 in good health. Some clones in this sample may be carry-over from other donors' samples. In DNA, the CDR3 is TGTGCCAGCAGCTTAGCCCGAGGGAACTCCTACGAGCAGTACTTC. This translates into CASSLARGNSYEQYF.